The next 5 T cell receptor beta chains were all read from a single sample in a study of Graves' ophthalmopathy and Graves' hyperthyroidism. Amplification of the TCR beta CDR3 regions used RNA transcripts (as template). Second-round multiplex PCR came after a first-round RT-PCR that employed HTBI primers. MiXCR, applied by TCRdb to the multiplex PCR reads, yields one record per CDR3 protein. This sample has approximately 540,000 distinct CDR3 sequences, with about 40% found just once. Sequenced: peripheral blood or thyroid tissue (not recorded which). These TCRs come from an adult man with Graves' hyperthyroidism.

This clonotype was picked up one time. Since a much larger clone is just one base distant, this may be a read error. CDR3 in DNA: TGTACCAGCAGCTTAAGGGGGATTGAGGGCACTGAAGCTTTCTTT. This translates into CTSSLRGIEGTEAFF. V gene TRBV5-4 combines with J gene TRBJ1-1; tentative D call: TRBD1 (6 bases). Per the germline V gene, CDR1 is SGHNT and CDR2 is YYREEE (reference sequence). The CDR3 contains 15 residues.

This clonotype has only a few counts. CDR3 coding DNA: TGTGCCAGCAGGTGGACAGGTAACGAGCAGTACTTC. It encodes CASRWTGNEQYF. The chain couples TRBV2 to TRBJ2-7; TRBD1 agrees at 7 bases. The germline V gene has CDR1 SNHLY and CDR2 FYNNEI. This CDR3 contains 12 residues. With V trimmed by 6 bases and J by 5 bases, 4 bases remained unmatched.

This clonotype came up many times. V usage is TRBV12-3 or TRBV12-4 and J usage is TRBJ1-2; D ambiguous. The CDR3 length is 16 residues. V was clipped by 2 bases and J by 0 bases, with 13 bases between them. The CDR3 bases are TGTGCCAGCAGTTTACGCGGAGAGTTAGCTAACTATGGCTACACCTTC. It encodes CASSLRGELANYGYTF.

This clonotype occurred many times. The V gene is TRBV2, the J gene TRBJ1-1; 8 nucleotides match TRBD1. V was clipped by 3 bases and J by 3 bases; unmatched bases: 3. The CDR3 contains 14 residues. Looked up from germline, CDR1 is SNHLY and CDR2 is FYNNEI. CDR3 nucleotides: TGTGCCAGCAGTGAGGACAGGGTGGACACTGAAGCTTTCTTT. This translates into CASSEDRVDTEAFF. The full variable domain, rest sourced from reference TRBV2 and TRBJ1-1, is EPEVTQTPSHQVTQMGQEVILRCVPISNHLYFYWYRQILGQKVEFLVSFYNNEISEKSEIFDDQFSVERPDGSNFTLKIRSTKLEDSAMYFCASSEDRVDTEAFFGQGTRLTVV.

This rearrangement joins TRBV15 to TRBJ1-5, with a tentative D call TRBD1 (6 bases). CDR3 length equals 15 residues. From germline, CDR1 is LNHNV and CDR2 YYDKDF (reference sequence). V was cut by 4 bases and J by 0 bases, with 10 bases left in between. The CDR3 bases are TGTGCCACCAGCAAGGGACATCATAGCAATCAGCCCCAGCATTTT. Protein product: CATSKGHHSNQPQHF.